This T cell receptor beta chain was recorded in a study of blood T cells in healthy people across ages. This clonotype was observed a few times. Together with a sample-barcoded 5' primer, a J-beta primer mix was included in a second PCR lasting roughly 6 to 12 cycles. MiXCR was run by TCRdb on the 5' RACE reads, yielding one entry per CDR3 protein. The table lists roughly 930,000 distinct CDR3 sequences, 48% of them singletons, with roughly 13% in the top ten. This CDR3 has 15 amino acids. CDR1 SGHRS and CDR2 YFSETQ come from the germline V gene. V dropped 6 bases and J dropped 9 bases, with 22 bases sitting between them.

The chain has TRBV5-1 and TRBJ2-1; possible D gene TRBD1, 7 bases. The sample comprised blood. This TCR was recovered from a man aged 25-40 years in good health. The CDR3, as DNA: TGCGCCAGCACCATCCGACAGGGAGCCGGGGGTGAGCAGTTCTTC. Residues: CASTIRQGAGGEQFF. The full variable domain, its missing parts supplied by reference TRBV5-1 and TRBJ2-1, is KAGVTQTPRYLIKTRGQQVTLSCSPISGHRSVSWYQQTPGQGLQFLFEYFSETQRNKGNFPGRFSGRQFSNSRSEMNVSTLELGDSALYLCASTIRQGAGGEQFFGPGTRLTVL.